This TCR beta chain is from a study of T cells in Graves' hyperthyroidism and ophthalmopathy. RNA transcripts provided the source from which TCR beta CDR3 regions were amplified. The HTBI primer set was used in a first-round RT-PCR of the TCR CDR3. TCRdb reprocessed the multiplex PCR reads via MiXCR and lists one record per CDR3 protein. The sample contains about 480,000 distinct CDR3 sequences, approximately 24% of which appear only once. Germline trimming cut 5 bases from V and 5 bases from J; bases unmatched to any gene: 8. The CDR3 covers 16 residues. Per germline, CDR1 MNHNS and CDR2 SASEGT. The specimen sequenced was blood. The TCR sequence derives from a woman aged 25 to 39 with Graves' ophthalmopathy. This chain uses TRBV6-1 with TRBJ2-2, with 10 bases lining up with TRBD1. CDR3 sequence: CASSPGTGVRTGELFF. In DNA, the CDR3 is TGTGCCAGCAGTCCCGGGACAGGGGTCAGGACCGGGGAGCTGTTTTTT.